This T cell receptor (beta chain) was identified in a study of CD4+ T cells in melanoma. Overall study findings and caveats: Neoantigen-specific CD4+ T cells in melanoma reportedly had diverse differentiation states. A reported correlation linked neoantigen-specific CD4+ T cells to CD8+, macrophage and B cell function.

In regard to this clone: Antigen unknown.

Sequencing used immunoSEQ multiplex PCR; TCRdb keeps in-frame clones, though not all of them. The profile shows 9,900 or so clones, approximately 70% of them singletons. Germline values: CDR1 SGHDT, CDR2 YYEEEE. This CDR3 contains 15 residues. Trimming removed 4 bases from V and 2 bases from J; junction bases left unmatched: 8. This TCR derives from a human donor with melanoma. Sequencing was performed on peripheral blood. This chain uses TRBV5-6 with TRBJ2-7, with TRBD1 matching 8 bases. Written as DNA, the CDR3 is TGTGCCAGCAGCGAAACAGGGGGACCGGCCTACGAGCAGTACTTC. Protein product: CASSETGGPAYEQYF.